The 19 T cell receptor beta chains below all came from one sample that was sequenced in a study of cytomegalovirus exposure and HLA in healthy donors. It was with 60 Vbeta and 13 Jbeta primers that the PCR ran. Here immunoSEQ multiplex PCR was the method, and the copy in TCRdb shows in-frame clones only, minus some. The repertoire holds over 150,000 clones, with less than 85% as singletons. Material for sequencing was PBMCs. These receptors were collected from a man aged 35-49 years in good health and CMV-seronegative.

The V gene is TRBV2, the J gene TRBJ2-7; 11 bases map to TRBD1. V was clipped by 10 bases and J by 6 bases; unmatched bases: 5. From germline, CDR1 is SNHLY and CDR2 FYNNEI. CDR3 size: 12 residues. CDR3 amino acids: CATGQGASEQYF. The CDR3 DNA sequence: TGTGCCACCGGACAGGGGGCCAGCGAGCAGTACTTC.

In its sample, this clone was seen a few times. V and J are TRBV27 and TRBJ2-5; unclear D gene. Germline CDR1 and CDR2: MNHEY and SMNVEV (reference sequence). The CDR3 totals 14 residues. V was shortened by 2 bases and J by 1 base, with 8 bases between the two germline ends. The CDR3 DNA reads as TGTGCCAGCAGTTTACTCGGCGGCCAAGAGACCCAGTACTTC. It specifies CASSLLGGQETQYF.

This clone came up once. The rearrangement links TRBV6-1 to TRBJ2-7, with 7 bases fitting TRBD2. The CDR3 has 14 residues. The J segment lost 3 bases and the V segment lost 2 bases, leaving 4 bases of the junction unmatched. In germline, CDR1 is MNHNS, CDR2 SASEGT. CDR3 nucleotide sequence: TGTGCCAGCAGTGAAATGACTAGCAGCTACGAGCAGTACTTC. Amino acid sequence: CASSEMTSSYEQYF.

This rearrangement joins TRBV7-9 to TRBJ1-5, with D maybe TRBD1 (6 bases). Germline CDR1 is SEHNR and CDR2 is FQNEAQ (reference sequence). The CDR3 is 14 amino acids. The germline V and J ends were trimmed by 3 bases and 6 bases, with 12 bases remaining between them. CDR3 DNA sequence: TGTGCCAGCAGCTTCCCGGGACAAAGTCAGCCCCAGCATTTT. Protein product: CASSFPGQSQPQHF. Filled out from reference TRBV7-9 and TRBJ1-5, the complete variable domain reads DTGVSQNPRHKITKRGQNVTFRCDPISEHNRLYWYRQTLGQGPEFLTYFQNEAQLEKSRLLSDRFSAERPKGSFSTLEIQRTEQGDSAMYLCASSFPGQSQPQHFGDGTRLSIL.

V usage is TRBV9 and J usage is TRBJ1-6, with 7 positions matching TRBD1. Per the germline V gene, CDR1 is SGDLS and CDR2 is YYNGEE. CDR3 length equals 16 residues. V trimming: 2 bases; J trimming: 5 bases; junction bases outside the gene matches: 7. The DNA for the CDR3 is TGTGCCAGCAGCGTCGGGGGACAGCCAAATAATTCACCCCTCCACTTT. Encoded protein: CASSVGGQPNNSPLHF.

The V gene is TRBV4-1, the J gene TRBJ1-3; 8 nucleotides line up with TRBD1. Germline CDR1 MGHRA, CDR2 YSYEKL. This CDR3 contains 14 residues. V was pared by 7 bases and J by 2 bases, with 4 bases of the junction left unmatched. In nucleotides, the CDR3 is TGCGCCAGCAAGACAGGGGTCGCTGGAAACACCATATATTTT. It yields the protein CASKTGVAGNTIYF.

The chain's CDR3 is CSVDGAGATDTQYF. CDR3 in DNA: TGCAGCGTTGATGGAGCGGGGGCCACAGATACGCAGTATTTT. The V gene is TRBV29-1, the J gene TRBJ2-3, with 8 bases matching TRBD2. This CDR3 is 14 amino acids long. J gave up 2 bases and V 3 bases, and 4 bases lay outside the gene matches. Germline V gives CDR1 SQVTM, CDR2 ANQGSEA.

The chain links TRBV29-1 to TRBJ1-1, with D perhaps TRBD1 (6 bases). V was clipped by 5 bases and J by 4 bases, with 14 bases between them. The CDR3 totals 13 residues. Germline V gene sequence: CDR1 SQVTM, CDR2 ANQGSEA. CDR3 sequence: CSVQTGRGTEAFF. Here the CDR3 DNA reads TGCAGCGTTCAGACAGGTCGGGGCACTGAAGCTTTCTTT.

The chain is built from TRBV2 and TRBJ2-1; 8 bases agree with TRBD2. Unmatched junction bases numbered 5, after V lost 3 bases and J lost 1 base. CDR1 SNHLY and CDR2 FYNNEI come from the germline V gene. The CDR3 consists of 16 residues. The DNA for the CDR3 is TGTGCCAGCAGTGAGGCTAGCGGGTATTCCTACAATGAGCAGTTCTTC. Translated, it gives CASSEASGYSYNEQFF.

The CDR3 is CASSPLLAGEPGKTQYF. The DNA for the CDR3 is TGTGCCAGCAGCCCACTTCTAGCGGGGGAGCCCGGGAAGACCCAGTACTTC. This chain uses TRBV7-3 with TRBJ2-5, with 10 bases that match TRBD2. With V trimmed by 5 bases and J by 6 bases, 15 bases remained unmatched. The germline V gene has CDR1 SGHTA and CDR2 FQGTGA. CDR3 length equals 17 residues.

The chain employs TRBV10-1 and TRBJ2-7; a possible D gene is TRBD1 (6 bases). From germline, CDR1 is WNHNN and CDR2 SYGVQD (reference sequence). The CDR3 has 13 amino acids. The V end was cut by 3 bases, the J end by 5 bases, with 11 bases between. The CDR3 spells CASSESHRDEQYF. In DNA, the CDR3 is TGCGCCAGCAGTGAAAGTCACAGGGACGAGCAGTACTTC.

CDR3 DNA sequence: TGTGCCAGCAGGACGACGGGACAGAGGAAGACCCAGTACTTC. Amino acid sequence: CASRTTGQRKTQYF. The chain joins TRBV28 to TRBJ2-5, with 7 bases lining up with TRBD1. Germline V CDR1 and CDR2: MDHEN, SYDVKM. This CDR3 contains 14 residues. After removal of 6 bases from V and 6 bases from J, the junction contained 10 bases not matched to a gene.

The CDR3 DNA is TGTGCCAGTAGTTCCTTCGGAGGTTTGTACACTGAAGCTTTCTTT. It codes for CASSSFGGLYTEAFF. The chain combines TRBV19 with TRBJ1-1; D gene uncertain. Trimming took off 5 bases at V and 3 bases at J, with 16 bases between the two ends. The CDR3 runs 15 residues. Germline loops: CDR1 LNHDA, CDR2 SQIVND (reference sequence).

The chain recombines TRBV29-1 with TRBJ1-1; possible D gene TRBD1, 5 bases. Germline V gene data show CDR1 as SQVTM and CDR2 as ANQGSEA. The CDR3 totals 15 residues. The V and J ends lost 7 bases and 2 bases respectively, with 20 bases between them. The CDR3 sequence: CSGAGGRGDNTEAFF. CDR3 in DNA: TGCAGCGGCGCGGGGGGACGGGGGGATAACACTGAAGCTTTCTTT.

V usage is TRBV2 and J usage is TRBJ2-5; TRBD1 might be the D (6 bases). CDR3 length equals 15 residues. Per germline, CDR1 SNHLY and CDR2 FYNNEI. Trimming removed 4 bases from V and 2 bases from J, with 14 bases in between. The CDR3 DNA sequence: TGTGCCAGCAGTGGGATAACAGGGTCTCAAGAGACCCAGTACTTC. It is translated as CASSGITGSQETQYF.

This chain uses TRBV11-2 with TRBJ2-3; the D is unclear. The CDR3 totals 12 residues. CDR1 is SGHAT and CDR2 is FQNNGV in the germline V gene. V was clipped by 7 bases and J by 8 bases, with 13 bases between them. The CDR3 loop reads CASTIRERTQYF. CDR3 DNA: TGTGCCAGCACCATTCGAGAGCGTACGCAGTATTTT.

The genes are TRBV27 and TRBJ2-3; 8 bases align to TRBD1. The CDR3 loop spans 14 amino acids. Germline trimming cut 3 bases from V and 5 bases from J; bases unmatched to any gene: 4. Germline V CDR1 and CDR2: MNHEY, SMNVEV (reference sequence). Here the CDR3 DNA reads TGTGCCAGCAGTTTCCAGGGGGCTGGAGATACGCAGTATTTT. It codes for CASSFQGAGDTQYF.

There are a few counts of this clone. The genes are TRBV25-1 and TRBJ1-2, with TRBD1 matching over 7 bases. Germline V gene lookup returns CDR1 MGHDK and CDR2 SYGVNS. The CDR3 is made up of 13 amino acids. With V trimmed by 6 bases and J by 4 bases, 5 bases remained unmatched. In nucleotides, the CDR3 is TGTGCCAGCAGGGGGTCAGGGGGCTATGGCTACACCTTC. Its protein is CASRGSGGYGYTF.

The CDR3 spells CASSVAFLAGGREQFF. The DNA of the CDR3 is TGTGCCAGCAGCGTAGCTTTCCTAGCGGGGGGCAGGGAGCAGTTCTTC. The rearrangement uses TRBV9 and TRBJ2-1; 11 positions agree with TRBD2. V lost 0 bases and J lost 10; bases outside the gene matches: 9. Looked up from germline, CDR1 is SGDLS and CDR2 is YYNGEE. CDR3 length: 16 residues.